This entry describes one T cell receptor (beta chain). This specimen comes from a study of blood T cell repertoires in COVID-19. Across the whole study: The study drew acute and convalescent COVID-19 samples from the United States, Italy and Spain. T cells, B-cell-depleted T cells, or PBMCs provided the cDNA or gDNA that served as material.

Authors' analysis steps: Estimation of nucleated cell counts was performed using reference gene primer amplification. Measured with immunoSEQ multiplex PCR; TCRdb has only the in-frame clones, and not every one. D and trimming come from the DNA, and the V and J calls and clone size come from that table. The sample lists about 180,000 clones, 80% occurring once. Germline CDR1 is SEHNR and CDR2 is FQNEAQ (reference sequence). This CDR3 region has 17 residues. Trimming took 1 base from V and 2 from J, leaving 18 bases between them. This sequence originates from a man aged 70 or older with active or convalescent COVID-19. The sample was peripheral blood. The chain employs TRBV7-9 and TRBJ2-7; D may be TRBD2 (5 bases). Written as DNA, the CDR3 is TGTGCCAGCAGCTTAGATGGAGGAACTCACTATACCTACGAGCAGTACTTC. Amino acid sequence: CASSLDGGTHYTYEQYF.